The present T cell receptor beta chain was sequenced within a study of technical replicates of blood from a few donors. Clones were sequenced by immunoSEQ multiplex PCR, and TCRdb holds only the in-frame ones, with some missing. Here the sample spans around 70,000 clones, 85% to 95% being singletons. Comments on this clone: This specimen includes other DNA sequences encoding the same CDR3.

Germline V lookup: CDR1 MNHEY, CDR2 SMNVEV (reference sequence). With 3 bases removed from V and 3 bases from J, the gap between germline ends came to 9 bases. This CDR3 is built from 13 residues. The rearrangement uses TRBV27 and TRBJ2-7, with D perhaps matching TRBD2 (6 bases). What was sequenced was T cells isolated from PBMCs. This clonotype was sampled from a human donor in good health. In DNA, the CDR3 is TGTGCCAGCAGTTTTGGGCGGGACTACGAGCAGTACTTC. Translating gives CASSFGRDYEQYF.